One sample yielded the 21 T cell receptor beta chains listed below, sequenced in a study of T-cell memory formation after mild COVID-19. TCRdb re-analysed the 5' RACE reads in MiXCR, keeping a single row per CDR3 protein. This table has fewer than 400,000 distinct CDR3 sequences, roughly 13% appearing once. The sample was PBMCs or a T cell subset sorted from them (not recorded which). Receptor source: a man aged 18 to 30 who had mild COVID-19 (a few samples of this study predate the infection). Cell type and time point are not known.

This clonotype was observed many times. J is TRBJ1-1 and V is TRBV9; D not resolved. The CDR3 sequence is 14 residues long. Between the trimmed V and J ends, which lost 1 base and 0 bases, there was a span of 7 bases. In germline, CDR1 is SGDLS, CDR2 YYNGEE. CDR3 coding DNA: TGTGCCAGCAGCGTATCCGGAATGAACACTGAAGCTTTCTTT. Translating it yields CASSVSGMNTEAFF. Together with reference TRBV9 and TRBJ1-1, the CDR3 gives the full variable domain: DSGVTQTPKHLITATGQRVTLRCSPRSGDLSVYWYQQSLDQGLQFLIQYYNGEERAKGNILERFSAQQFPDLHSELNLSSLELGDSALYFCASSVSGMNTEAFFGQGTRLTVV.

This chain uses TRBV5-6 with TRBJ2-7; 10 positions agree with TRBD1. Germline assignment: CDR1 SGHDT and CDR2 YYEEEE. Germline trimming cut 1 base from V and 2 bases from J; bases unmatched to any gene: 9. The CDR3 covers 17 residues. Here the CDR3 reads CASSLNWGQGLTYEQYF. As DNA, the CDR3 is TGTGCCAGCAGCTTGAACTGGGGACAGGGGCTAACCTACGAGCAGTACTTC.

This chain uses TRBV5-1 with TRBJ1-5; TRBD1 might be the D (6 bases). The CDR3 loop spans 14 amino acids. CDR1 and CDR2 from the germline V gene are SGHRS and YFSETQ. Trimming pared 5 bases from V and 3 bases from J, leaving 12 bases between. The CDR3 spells CASREGGFNQPQHF. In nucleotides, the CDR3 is TGCGCCAGCAGAGAAGGGGGGTTCAATCAGCCCCAGCATTTT.

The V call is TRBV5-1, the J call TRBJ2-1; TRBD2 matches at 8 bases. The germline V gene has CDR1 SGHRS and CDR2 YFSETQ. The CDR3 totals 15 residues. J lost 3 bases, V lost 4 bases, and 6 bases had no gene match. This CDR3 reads CASSSQRGSYNEQFF. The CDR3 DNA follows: TGCGCCAGCAGCAGTCAGCGGGGGAGCTACAATGAGCAGTTCTTC.

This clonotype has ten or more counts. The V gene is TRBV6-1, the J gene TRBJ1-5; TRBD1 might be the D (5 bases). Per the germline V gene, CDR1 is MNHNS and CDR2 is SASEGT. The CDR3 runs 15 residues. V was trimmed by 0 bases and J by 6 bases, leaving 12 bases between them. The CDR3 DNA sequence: TGTGCCAGCAGTGAAGCGGAGGGGAGGGGTCAGCCCCAGCATTTT. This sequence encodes CASSEAEGRGQPQHF.

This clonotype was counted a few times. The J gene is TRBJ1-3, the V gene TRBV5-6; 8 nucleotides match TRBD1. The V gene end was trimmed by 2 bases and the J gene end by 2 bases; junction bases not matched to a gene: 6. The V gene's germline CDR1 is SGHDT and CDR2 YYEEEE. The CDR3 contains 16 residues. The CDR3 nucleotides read TGTGCCAGCAGCTTACCGGACAGGGCGACTGGAAACACCATATATTTT. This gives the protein CASSLPDRATGNTIYF.

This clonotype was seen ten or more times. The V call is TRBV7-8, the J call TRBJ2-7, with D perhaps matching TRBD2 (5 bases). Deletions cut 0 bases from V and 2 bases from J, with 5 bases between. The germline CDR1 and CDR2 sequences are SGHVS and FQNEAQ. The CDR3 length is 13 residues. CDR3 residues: CASSLAGAYEQYV. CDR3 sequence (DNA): TGTGCCAGCAGCTTAGCGGGAGCCTACGAGCAGTACGTC.

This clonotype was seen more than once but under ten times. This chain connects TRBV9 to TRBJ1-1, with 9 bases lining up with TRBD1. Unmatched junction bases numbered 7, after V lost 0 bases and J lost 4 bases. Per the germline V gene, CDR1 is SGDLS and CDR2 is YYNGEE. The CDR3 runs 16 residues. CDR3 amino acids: CASSVATGGSGTEAFF. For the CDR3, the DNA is TGTGCCAGCAGCGTAGCTACAGGGGGCAGTGGCACTGAAGCTTTCTTT.

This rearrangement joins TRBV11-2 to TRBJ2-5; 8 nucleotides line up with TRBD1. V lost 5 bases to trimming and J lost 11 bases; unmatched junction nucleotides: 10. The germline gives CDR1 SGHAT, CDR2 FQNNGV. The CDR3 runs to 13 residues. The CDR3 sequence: CASSRGRTGFQYF. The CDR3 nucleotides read TGTGCCAGCAGCCGGGGGAGGACAGGGTTTCAGTACTTC.

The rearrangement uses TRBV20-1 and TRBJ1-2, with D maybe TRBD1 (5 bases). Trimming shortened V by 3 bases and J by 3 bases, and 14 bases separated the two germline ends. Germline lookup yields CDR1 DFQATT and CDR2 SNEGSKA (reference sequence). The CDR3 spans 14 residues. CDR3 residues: CSASSQDIYYGYTF. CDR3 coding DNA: TGCAGTGCTAGTTCACAGGACATCTACTATGGCTACACCTTC.

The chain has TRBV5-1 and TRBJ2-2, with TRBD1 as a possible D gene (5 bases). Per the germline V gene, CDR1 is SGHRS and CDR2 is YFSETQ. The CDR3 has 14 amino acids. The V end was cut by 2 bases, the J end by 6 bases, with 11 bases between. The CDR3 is CASSFGGAAGELFF. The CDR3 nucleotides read TGCGCCAGCAGCTTCGGTGGGGCTGCCGGGGAGCTGTTTTTT.

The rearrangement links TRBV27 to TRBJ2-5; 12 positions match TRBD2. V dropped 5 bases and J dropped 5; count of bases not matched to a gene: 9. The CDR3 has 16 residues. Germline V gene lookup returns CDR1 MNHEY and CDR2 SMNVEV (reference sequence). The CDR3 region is CASSLRLAGDPETQYF. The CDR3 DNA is TGTGCCAGCAGTCTGCGACTAGCGGGGGACCCGGAGACCCAGTACTTC.

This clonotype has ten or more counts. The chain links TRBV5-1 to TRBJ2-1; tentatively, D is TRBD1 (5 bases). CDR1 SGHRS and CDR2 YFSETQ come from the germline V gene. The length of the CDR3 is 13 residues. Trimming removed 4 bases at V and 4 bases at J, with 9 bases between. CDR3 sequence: CASSHDRYNEQFF. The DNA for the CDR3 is TGCGCCAGCAGCCATGACAGATACAATGAGCAGTTCTTC.

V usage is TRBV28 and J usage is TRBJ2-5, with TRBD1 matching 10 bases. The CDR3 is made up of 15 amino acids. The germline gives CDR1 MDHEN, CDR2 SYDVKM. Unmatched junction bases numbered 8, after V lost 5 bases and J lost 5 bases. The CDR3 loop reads CASSIPPGQGETQYF. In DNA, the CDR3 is TGTGCCAGCAGTATCCCTCCGGGACAGGGGGAGACCCAGTACTTC.

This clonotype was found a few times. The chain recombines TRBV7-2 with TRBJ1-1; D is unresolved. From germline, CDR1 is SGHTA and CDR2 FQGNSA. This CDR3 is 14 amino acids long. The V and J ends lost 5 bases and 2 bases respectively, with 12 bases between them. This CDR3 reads CASSPRGINTEAFF. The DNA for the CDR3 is TGTGCCAGCAGCCCGAGAGGGATTAACACTGAAGCTTTCTTT. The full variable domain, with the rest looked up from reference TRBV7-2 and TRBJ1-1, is GAGVSQSPSNKVTEKGKDVELRCDPISGHTALYWYRQSLGQGLEFLIYFQGNSAPDKSGLPSDRFSAERTGGSVSTLTIQRTQQEDSAVYLCASSPRGINTEAFFGQGTRLTVV.

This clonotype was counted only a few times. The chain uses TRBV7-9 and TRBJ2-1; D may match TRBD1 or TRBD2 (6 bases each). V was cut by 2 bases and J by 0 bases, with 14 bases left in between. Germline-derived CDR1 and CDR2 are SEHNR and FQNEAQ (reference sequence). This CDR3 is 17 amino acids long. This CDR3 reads CASSLNPGASSYNEQFF. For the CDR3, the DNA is TGTGCCAGCAGCTTAAATCCGGGGGCCTCCTCCTACAATGAGCAGTTCTTC.

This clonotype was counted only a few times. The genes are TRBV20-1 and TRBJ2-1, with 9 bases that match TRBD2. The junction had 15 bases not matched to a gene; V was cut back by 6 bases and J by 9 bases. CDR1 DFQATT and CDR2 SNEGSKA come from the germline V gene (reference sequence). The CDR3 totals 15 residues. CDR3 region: CSALGRAGGPAEQFF. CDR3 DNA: TGCAGTGCCCTGGGGAGAGCGGGGGGCCCCGCTGAGCAGTTCTTC.

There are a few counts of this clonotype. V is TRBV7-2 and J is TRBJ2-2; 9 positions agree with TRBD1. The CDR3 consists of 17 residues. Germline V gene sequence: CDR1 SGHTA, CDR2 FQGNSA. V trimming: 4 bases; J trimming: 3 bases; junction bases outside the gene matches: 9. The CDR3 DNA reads TGTGCCAGCAGCTCGTACCGGGACAGGGCTCACACCGGGGAGCTGTTTTTT. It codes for CASSSYRDRAHTGELFF.

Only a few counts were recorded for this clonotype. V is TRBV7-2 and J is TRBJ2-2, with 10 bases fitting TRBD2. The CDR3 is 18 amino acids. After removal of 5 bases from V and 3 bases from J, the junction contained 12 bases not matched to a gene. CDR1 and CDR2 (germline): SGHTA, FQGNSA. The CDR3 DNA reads TGTGCCAGCAGCCCGGGAGCGGGGGGGCCGTTTGACACCGGGGAGCTGTTTTTT. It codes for CASSPGAGGPFDTGELFF.

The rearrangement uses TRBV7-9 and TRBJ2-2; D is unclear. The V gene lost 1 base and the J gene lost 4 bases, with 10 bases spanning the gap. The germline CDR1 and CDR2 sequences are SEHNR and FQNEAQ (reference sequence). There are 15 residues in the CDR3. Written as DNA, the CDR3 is TGTGCCAGCAGCTTAGTTGGGTTTGGCACCGGGGAGCTGTTTTTT. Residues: CASSLVGFGTGELFF.

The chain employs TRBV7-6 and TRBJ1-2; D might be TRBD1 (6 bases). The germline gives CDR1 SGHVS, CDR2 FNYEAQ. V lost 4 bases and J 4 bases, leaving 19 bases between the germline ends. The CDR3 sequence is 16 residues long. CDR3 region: CASSSGQGRGGYGYTF. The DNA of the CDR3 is TGTGCCAGCAGCTCAGGCCAGGGCAGGGGCGGCTATGGCTACACCTTC.